The rows below give T cell receptor beta chains drawn from one sample of a study of T cell changes during pregnancy in multiple sclerosis. Some clones are missing from TCRdb's copy, which holds only in-frame ones; the method was immunoSEQ multiplex PCR. The sample shows approximately 70,000 clones, 75% to 95% of them seen only once. The input for sequencing was CD4+ T cells from peripheral blood mononuclear cells, taken before pregnancy. The origin of the receptors is a female donor with multiple sclerosis, enrolled in a pregnancy study. Each CDR3 is given with its conserved first and last residue. Fields, in order: J gene, V gene, D gene, clone size, CDR3 DNA, CDR3 protein. D genes are given only for firm matches. Clone sizes are given selectively: once, few, many, or a class where the clone is expanded.

>TRBJ2-1|TRBV9|NA|NA
TGTGCCAGCAGCTTCACAGGGTACAATGAGCAGTTCTTC
CASSFTGYNEQFF
>TRBJ1-1|TRBV14|TRBD1|NA
TGTGCCAGCAGCATGGGACAGCGGCTGACGCTGAACACTGAAGCTTTCTTT
CASSMGQRLTLNTEAFF
>TRBJ1-5|TRBV19|NA|NA
TGTGCCAGTACCCCGGGAGGGGTGCGCAATCAGCCCCAGCATTTT
CASTPGGVRNQPQHF
>TRBJ2-7|TRBV6-5|NA|NA
TGTGCCAGCAGTTACGGTAGCGGACCGTACGAGCAGTACTTC
CASSYGSGPYEQYF
>TRBJ1-1|TRBV27|NA|once
TGTGCCAGCAGTCCCAGGACAGCCTTGAACACTGAAGCTTTCTTT
CASSPRTALNTEAFF
>TRBJ1-2|TRBV28|NA|NA
TGTGCCAGCAGTCCCTATAGTACGAACTATGGCTACACCTTC
CASSPYSTNYGYTF
>TRBJ2-1|TRBV7-9|NA|once
TGTGCCAGCAGCCGAGGGTTGATCGGGAGCTCCTACAATGAGCAGTTCTTC
CASSRGLIGSSYNEQFF
>TRBJ2-3|TRBV4-1|NA|NA
TGCGCCAGCAGCCCCCGACTAGTCGGGGGCACAGATACGCAGTATTTT
CASSPRLVGGTDTQYF
>TRBJ2-1|TRBV15|TRBD2|NA
TGTGCCACCAGCAGACGAGCGGGGGTAATCTACAATGAGCAGTTCTTC
CATSRRAGVIYNEQFF
>TRBJ1-2|TRBV11-2|NA|NA
TGTGCCAGCAGCCAAACGACGGGTATTACTAACTATGGCTACACCTTC
CASSQTTGITNYGYTF
>TRBJ2-1|TRBV28|TRBD1|NA
TGTGCCAGCATTCCCGCAGGGACAGGGGGTCACAATGAGCAGTTCTTC
CASIPAGTGGHNEQFF
>TRBJ1-1|TRBV27|NA|NA
TGTGCCAGCAGTTTATTTAATCTTGCGTCAGGTGAAGCTTTCTTT
CASSLFNLASGEAFF
>TRBJ1-3|TRBV6-1|TRBD1|NA
TGTGCCAGCAGTGACCGGGACAGGGGGGGCGGAAACACCATATATTTT
CASSDRDRGGGNTIYF
>TRBJ2-7|TRBV18|NA|NA
TGTGCCAGCTCACCCCCACCCGGGGGCGAGCAGTACTTC
CASSPPPGGEQYF
>TRBJ1-1|TRBV19|NA|NA
TGTGCCAGTAGTATGCCCGGAGGGATAACTGAAGCTTTCTTT
CASSMPGGITEAFF
>TRBJ2-1|TRBV14|TRBD1|NA
TGTGCCAGCAGCCTCTTAGGGACAGCCGATGAGCAGTTCTTC
CASSLLGTADEQFF
>TRBJ1-5|TRBV2|NA|NA
TGTGCCAGCAGTGATCGGTCGCATGGTAGGCATTTT
CASSDRSHGRHF
>TRBJ2-7|TRBV11-3|TRBD2|NA
TGTGCCAGCAGCACGGGCGGGGGGTCCTCCTACGAGCAGTACTTC
CASSTGGGSSYEQYF
>TRBJ2-3|TRBV10-3|TRBD2|NA
TGTGCCATCAGCGCCGGGACTAGCATTACAGATACGCAGTATTTT
CAISAGTSITDTQYF
>TRBJ1-2|TRBV7-9|TRBD1|NA
TGTGCCAGCAGCAAGGACAGGGTGGGTGGCTACACCTTC
CASSKDRVGGYTF
>TRBJ1-3|TRBV11-2|NA|NA
TGTGCCAGCAGCTTAGATCGGGCAGGGAAGAGCTCTGGAAACACCATATATTTT
CASSLDRAGKSSGNTIYF
>TRBJ2-2|TRBV5-4|TRBD2|NA
TGTGCCAGCAGCTCCGACTCTAGCGGGTACACCGGGGAGCTGTTTTTT
CASSSDSSGYTGELFF
>TRBJ1-1|TRBV12-5|TRBD1|NA
TGTGCTAGTGCTCAGACAGGGGCGAACACTGAAGCTTTCTTT
CASAQTGANTEAFF
>TRBJ2-3|TRBV4-1|TRBD2|NA
TGCGCCAGCAGCCAAGGGACTAGCGGGGGGTCAGATACGCAGTATTTT
CASSQGTSGGSDTQYF
>TRBJ2-7|TRBV30|TRBD2|once
TGTGCCTGGAGTCGCCCATTTAGCGGGTGGAGACTCTACGAGCAGTACTTC
CAWSRPFSGWRLYEQYF
>TRBJ2-1|TRBV14|NA|NA
TGTGCCAGCAGCCAATTAGACACAAACTCCTACAATGAGCAGTTCTTC
CASSQLDTNSYNEQFF
>TRBJ2-5|TRBV13|NA|NA
TGTGCCAGCAGCTTCCTAGGAGTAGCGGCCAAAGAGACCCAGTACTTC
CASSFLGVAAKETQYF
>TRBJ2-5|TRBV10-2|TRBD2|NA
TGCGCCAGCAGTGGTGGCGGTCCAGCGGGGGAACAAGAGACCCAGTACTTC
CASSGGGPAGEQETQYF
>TRBJ1-1|TRBV9|NA|once
TGTGCCAGCAGCGCAGGCAGCATGAACACTGAAGCTTTCTTT
CASSAGSMNTEAFF
>TRBJ2-1|TRBV4-1|TRBD1|NA
TGCGCCAGCAGCCAACCGGGACAGAAATACAATGAGCAGTTCTTC
CASSQPGQKYNEQFF
>TRBJ2-1|TRBV7-8|TRBD2|few
TGTGCCAGCAGCTTAGACACTAGCGTGAACAATGAGCAGTTCTTC
CASSLDTSVNNEQFF
>TRBJ2-3|TRBV18|TRBD2|NA
TGTGCCAGCTCACCAACTAGCGGGTTGGATACGCAGTATTTT
CASSPTSGLDTQYF
>TRBJ2-1|TRBV18|NA|NA
TGTGCCAGCTCACCCGGCCAGGGCTCCTACAATGAGCAGTTCTTC
CASSPGQGSYNEQFF
>TRBJ2-7|TRBV10-3|NA|NA
TGTGCCATCAGTGAGCCCCCGATTACTTCCGCCGAGCAGTACTTC
CAISEPPITSAEQYF
>TRBJ2-1|TRBV6-1|TRBD2|NA
TGTGCCAGCAGTGAAGAGTCGGGGGGCTCCTACAATGAGCAGTTCTTC
CASSEESGGSYNEQFF
>TRBJ2-7|TRBV5-1|TRBD2|NA
TGCGCCAGCAGTAGTTCTAGCGGGAGCAGGGAGCAGTACTTC
CASSSSSGSREQYF
>TRBJ2-2|TRBV25-1|NA|NA
TGTGCCAGCAGTCTCCGAGAAACCGGGGAGCTGTTTTTT
CASSLRETGELFF
>TRBJ2-7|TRBV5-1|TRBD2|NA
TGCGCCAGCAGCGTGACTAGCGGGACCTACGAGCAGTACTTC
CASSVTSGTYEQYF
>TRBJ1-4|TRBV28|NA|NA
TGTGCCAGCAGCCAAACCGACAGACCCTCCGGAAAACTGTTTTTT
CASSQTDRPSGKLFF
>TRBJ1-6|TRBV2|NA|NA
TGTGCCAGCAGACTCCGGGACATCTCAGCGGTGGATTCACCCCTCCACTTT
CASRLRDISAVDSPLHF
>TRBJ2-7|TRBV27|TRBD2|NA
TGTGCCAGCAGTTCGGGAGGGCGTTACGAGCAGTACTTC
CASSSGGRYEQYF
>TRBJ2-5|TRBV18|TRBD1|NA
TGTGCCAGCTCACCCCGGACAGGGGGCTCCTTACAAGAGACCCAGTACTTC
CASSPRTGGSLQETQYF
>TRBJ1-1|TRBV10-3|NA|few
TGTGCCTCTACCTCAGGGGCGAACACTGAAGCTTTCTTT
CASTSGANTEAFF
>TRBJ2-3|TRBV2|NA|NA
TGTGCCAGCAGTGAATTGGGGCCGGCGTACACAGATACGCAGTATTTT
CASSELGPAYTDTQYF
>TRBJ2-7|TRBV5-4|TRBD2|NA
TGTGCCAGCAGTTCGACCCCGGGACTAGCAGCTGAGCAGTACTTC
CASSSTPGLAAEQYF
>TRBJ2-1|TRBV2|NA|NA
TGTGCCAGCAGTGAAAGAGGTTTCAATGAGCAGTTCTTC
CASSERGFNEQFF
>TRBJ2-3|TRBV18|NA|once
TGTGCCAGCTCACCACCCAACACAGATACGCAGTATTTT
CASSPPNTDTQYF
>TRBJ2-6|TRBV28|NA|NA
TGTGCCAGCAGGGGCGGGAACTCTGGGGCCAACGTCCTGACTTTC
CASRGGNSGANVLTF
>TRBJ1-2|TRBV7-9|NA|once
TGTGCCAGCAGCTTAAAGGGGGAGGGCTACACCTTC
CASSLKGEGYTF
>TRBJ1-1|TRBV7-2|TRBD1|NA
TGTGCCAGCAGCTCAACGTGGGACAGGCTTAACACTGAAGCTTTCTTT
CASSSTWDRLNTEAFF
>TRBJ2-2|TRBV2|TRBD1|NA
TGTGCCAGCAGTCGGGACAGGGAGGTGACCGGGGAGCTGTTTTTT
CASSRDREVTGELFF
>TRBJ1-5|TRBV5-1|NA|once
TGCGCCAGCAGCTTGGGGACAGGCAATCAGCCCCAGCATTTT
CASSLGTGNQPQHF
>TRBJ1-3|TRBV5-6|NA|NA
TGTGCCAGCAGACTGTCAGGGAACTCTGGAAACACCATATATTTT
CASRLSGNSGNTIYF